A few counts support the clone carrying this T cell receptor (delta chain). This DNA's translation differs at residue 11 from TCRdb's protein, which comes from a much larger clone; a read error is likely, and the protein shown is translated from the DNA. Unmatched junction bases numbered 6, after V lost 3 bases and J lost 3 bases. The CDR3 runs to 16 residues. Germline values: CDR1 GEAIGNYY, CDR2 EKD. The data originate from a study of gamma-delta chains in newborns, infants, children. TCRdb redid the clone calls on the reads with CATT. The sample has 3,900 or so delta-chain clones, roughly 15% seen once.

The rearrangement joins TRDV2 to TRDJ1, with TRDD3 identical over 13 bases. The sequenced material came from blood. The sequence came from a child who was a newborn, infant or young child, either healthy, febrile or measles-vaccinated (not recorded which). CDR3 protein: CACDLLGDTDADKLIF. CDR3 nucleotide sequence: TGTGCCTGTGACTTACTGGGGGATACGGACGCCGATAAACTCATCTTT.